This T cell receptor beta chain stems from a study of Ad26.COV2.S vaccination and SARS-CoV-2 variants. Study details: The donor participated in the COV1001 trial, in its Ad26.COV2.S arm. Ad26.COV2.S shots went into the muscle once or twice, 56 days apart.

As to this clone: Its antigen is currently unknown.

Study-wide points: Using TCR breadth and depth analyses may have led to underestimated total T cell responses.

Treatment defined: about 20 received Ad26.COV2.S at low or high dose, single or two shots; 5 received placebo; per-sample allocation not given. The samples were gathered on day 63 after the first injection of vaccine or placebo. An 18-55-year-old adult in Boston served as donor. Germline trimming cut 3 bases from V and 5 bases from J; bases unmatched to any gene: 8. The CDR3 length is 17 residues. The germline gives CDR1 MDHEN, CDR2 SYDVKM. TCRdb's copy holds only in-frame clones and misses some; the assay was immunoSEQ multiplex PCR. The repertoire holds 300,000 to 350,000 clones, with approximately 90% as singletons.

The sequence was obtained from a person aged 18-65 years who received the Ad26.COV2.S COVID-19 vaccine or a placebo. The V gene is TRBV28, the J gene TRBJ1-5; 12 positions agree with TRBD1. The sample was peripheral blood, taken in a trial of Ad26.COV2.S vaccine versus placebo. The CDR3 sequence: CASSLLDGTGGHQPQHF. CDR3 sequence (DNA): TGTGCCAGCAGTTTGCTGGACGGGACAGGGGGCCATCAGCCCCAGCATTTT.